This T cell receptor beta chain was profiled in a study of OX40 agonist ivuxolimab in advanced cancers. Repertoires were generated with immunoSEQ multiplex PCR, while TCRdb's copy carries only in-frame clones and drops some. The sample consists of about 62,000 clones, roughly 84% of them appearing once. This clone was recorded only once. Looked up from germline, CDR1 is LNHDA and CDR2 is SQIVND (reference sequence). The ends were cut back, 4 bases at V and 3 bases at J, with 7 bases in the middle. The CDR3 is 13 residues long. Specimen: CD4+ or CD8+ T cells sorted from blood, collected in a trial of the OX40 agonist ivuxolimab. The TCR originated in an adult with an advanced solid tumor such as melanoma, head and neck, liver or kidney cancer. V is TRBV19 and J is TRBJ1-5; D call uncertain. CDR3 loop: CASSNRDNQPQHF. In DNA form, the CDR3 reads TGTGCCAGTAGTAACAGAGACAATCAGCCCCAGCATTTT.